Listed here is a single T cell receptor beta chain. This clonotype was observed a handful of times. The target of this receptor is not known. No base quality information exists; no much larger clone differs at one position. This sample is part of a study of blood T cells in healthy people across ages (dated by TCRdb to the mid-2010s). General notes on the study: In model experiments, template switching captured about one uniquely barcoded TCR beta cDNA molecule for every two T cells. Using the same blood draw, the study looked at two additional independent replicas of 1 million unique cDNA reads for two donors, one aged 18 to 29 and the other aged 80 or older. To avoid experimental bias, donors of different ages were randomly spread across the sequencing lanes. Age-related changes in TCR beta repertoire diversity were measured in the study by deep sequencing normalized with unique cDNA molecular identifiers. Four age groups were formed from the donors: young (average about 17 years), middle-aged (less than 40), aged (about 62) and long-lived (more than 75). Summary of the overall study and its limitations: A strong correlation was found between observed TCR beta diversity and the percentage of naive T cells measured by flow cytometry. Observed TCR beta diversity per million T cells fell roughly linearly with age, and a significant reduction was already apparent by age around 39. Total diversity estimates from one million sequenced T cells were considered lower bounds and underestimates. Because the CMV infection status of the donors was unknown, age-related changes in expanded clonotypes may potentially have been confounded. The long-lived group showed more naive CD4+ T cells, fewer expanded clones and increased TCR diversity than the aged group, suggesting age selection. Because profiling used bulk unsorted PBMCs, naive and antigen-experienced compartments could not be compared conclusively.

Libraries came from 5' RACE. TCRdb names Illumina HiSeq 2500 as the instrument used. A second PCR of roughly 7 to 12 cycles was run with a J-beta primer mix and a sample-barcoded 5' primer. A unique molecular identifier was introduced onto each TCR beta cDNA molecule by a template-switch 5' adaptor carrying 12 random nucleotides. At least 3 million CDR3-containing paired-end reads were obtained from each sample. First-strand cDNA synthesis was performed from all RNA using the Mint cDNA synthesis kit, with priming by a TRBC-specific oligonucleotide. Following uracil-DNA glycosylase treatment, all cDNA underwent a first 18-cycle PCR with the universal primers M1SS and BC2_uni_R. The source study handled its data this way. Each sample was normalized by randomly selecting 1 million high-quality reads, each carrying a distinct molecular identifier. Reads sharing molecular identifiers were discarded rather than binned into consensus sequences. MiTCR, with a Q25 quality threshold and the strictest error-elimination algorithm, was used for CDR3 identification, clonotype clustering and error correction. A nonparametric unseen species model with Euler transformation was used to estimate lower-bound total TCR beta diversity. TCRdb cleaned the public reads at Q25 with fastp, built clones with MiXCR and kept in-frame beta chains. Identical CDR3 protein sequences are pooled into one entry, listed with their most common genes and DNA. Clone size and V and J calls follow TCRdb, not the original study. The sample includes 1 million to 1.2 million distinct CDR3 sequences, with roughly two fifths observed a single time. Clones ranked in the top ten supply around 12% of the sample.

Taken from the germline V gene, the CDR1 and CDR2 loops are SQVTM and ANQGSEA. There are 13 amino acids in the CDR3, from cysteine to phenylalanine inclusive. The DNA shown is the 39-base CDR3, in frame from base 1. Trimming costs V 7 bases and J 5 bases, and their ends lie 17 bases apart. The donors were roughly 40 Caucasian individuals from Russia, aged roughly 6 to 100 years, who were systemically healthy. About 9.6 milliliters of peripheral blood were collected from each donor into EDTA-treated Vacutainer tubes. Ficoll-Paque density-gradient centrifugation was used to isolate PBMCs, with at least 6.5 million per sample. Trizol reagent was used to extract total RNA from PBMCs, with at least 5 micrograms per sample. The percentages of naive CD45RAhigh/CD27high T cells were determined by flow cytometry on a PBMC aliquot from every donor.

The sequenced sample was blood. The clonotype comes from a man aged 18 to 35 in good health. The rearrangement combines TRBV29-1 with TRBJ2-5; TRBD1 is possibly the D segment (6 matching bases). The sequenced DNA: TGCAGCGCCAAAAGGGGGTCGCGGGAGACCCAGTACTTC. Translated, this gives CSAKRGSRETQYF. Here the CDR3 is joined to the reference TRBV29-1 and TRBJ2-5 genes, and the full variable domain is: SAVISQKPSRDICQRGTSLTIQCQVDSQVTMMFWYRQQPGQSLTLIATANQGSEATYESGFVIDKFPISRPNLTFSTLTVSNMSPEDSSIYLCSAKRGSRETQYFGPGTRLLVL.